The 20 T cell receptor beta chains below were found in one sample sequenced in a study of blood T cell repertoires in COVID-19. The protocol was immunoSEQ multiplex PCR, while the TCRdb copy is restricted to in-frame clones and leaves out a portion. The data show about 260,000 clones, 70% to 90% seen once. The sequenced material came from PBMCs or T cells enriched from blood (not recorded which). These receptors all come from a woman aged 40 to 50 with acute COVID-19.

The V call is TRBV29-1, the J call TRBJ1-2; the match to TRBD1 covers 9 bases. The CDR3 covers 14 residues. The trim removed 8 bases at V and 5 bases at J, leaving 12 bases unmatched. Per the germline V gene, CDR1 is SQVTM and CDR2 is ANQGSEA. The CDR3 coding sequence is TGCAGCTCCGGGACAGGGCATGGAAGTTATGGCTACACCTTC. The encoded protein is CSSGTGHGSYGYTF.

The chain employs TRBV7-8 and TRBJ1-5; D not certain. V was clipped by 3 bases and J by 1 base, with 10 bases between them. Germline V lookup: CDR1 SGHVS, CDR2 FQNEAQ. CDR3 length: 15 residues. DNA for the CDR3: TGTGCCAGCAGCTTTACACGGAGAAGCAATCAGCCCCAGCATTTT. It specifies CASSFTRRSNQPQHF.

V usage is TRBV11-3 and J usage is TRBJ2-5; TRBD2 matches 8 bases. CDR1 SGHNT and CDR2 YENEEA come from the germline V gene. The CDR3 runs 16 residues. Losses at the gene ends were 1 base for V and 4 bases for J; bases not matched to a gene: 8. The CDR3 protein is CASSLGATSVGETQYF. In DNA, the CDR3 is TGTGCCAGCAGCTTAGGAGCGACTAGCGTAGGAGAGACCCAGTACTTC.

The chain combines TRBV5-1 with TRBJ2-3; weak D call: TRBD1 (6 bases). Germline V CDR1 and CDR2: SGHRS, YFSETQ. V lost 0 bases to trimming and J lost 0 bases, with 11 bases between them. The CDR3 covers 16 residues. CDR3 nucleotide sequence: TGCGCCAGCAGCTTGGGGACAGCTAGTAGCACAGATACGCAGTATTTT. This codes for CASSLGTASSTDTQYF.

The chain links TRBV9 to TRBJ2-1, with TRBD2 matching 13 bases. Per germline, CDR1 SGDLS and CDR2 YYNGEE. CDR3 length: 16 amino acids. V gave up 2 bases and J gave up 7 bases; unmatched junction bases: 6. CDR3 coding DNA: TGTGCCAGCAGCGTCACCGGGACTAGCGGGGTAAATGAGCAGTTCTTC. This sequence encodes CASSVTGTSGVNEQFF.

The chain is built from TRBV11-3 and TRBJ2-1; no clear D gene. V was clipped by 2 bases and J by 5 bases, with 4 bases between them. The CDR3 loop spans 12 amino acids. Germline V gives CDR1 SGHNT, CDR2 YENEEA. The CDR3 DNA reads TGTGCCAGCAGCTTAAGCGACAATGAGCAGTTCTTC. The encoded protein is CASSLSDNEQFF.

The rearrangement links TRBV28 to TRBJ1-2, with D uncertain. Between the trimmed V and J ends, which lost 1 base and 5 bases, there was a span of 8 bases. This CDR3 region has 13 residues. Germline V gives CDR1 MDHEN, CDR2 SYDVKM. The CDR3 reads CASSLSREYGYTF. Written as DNA, the CDR3 is TGTGCCAGCAGTTTATCCCGGGAGTATGGCTACACCTTC.

The chain's CDR3 is CASSQSPGQGTDTQYF. The CDR3 bases are TGCGCCAGCAGCCAATCTCCGGGACAAGGCACAGATACGCAGTATTTT. The V call is TRBV4-1, the J call TRBJ2-3, with D possibly being TRBD1 (6 bases). The CDR3 extends over 16 amino acids. Germline values: CDR1 MGHRA, CDR2 YSYEKL. Trimming took off 2 bases at V and 1 base at J, with 13 bases between the two ends.

The gene calls are TRBV30 and TRBJ1-1, with D possibly being TRBD1 (6 bases). Per the germline V gene, CDR1 is GTSNPN and CDR2 is SVGIG (reference sequence). Trimming cost V 4 bases and J 6 bases, with 12 bases left between them. The CDR3 runs 12 residues. CDR3 sequence reads: CAWMGGLAEAFF. CDR3 nucleotides: TGTGCCTGGATGGGGGGGCTGGCTGAAGCTTTCTTT.

The chain employs TRBV27 and TRBJ2-1, with TRBD2 as a possible D gene (6 bases). The V gene lost 10 bases and the J gene lost 0 bases, with 10 bases spanning the gap. The length of the CDR3 is 13 residues. In germline, CDR1 is MNHEY, CDR2 SMNVEV (reference sequence). CDR3 bases: TGTGCCACCCGGGACTTCTCCTACAATGAGCAGTTCTTC. This sequence encodes CATRDFSYNEQFF.

The V gene is TRBV11-2, the J gene TRBJ1-1, with D possibly matching TRBD1 (5 bases). Trimming removed 4 bases from V and 1 base from J, with 19 bases in between. The CDR3 totals 17 residues. The germline gives CDR1 SGHAT, CDR2 FQNNGV. For the CDR3, the DNA is TGTGCCAGCAGCTCACGACAGAAGGGTGTCCGGAACACTGAAGCTTTCTTT. Protein product: CASSSRQKGVRNTEAFF. The full variable domain, with the rest looked up from reference TRBV11-2 and TRBJ1-1, is EAGVAQSPRYKIIEKRQSVAFWCNPISGHATLYWYQQILGQGPKLLIQFQNNGVVDDSQLPKDRFSAERLKGVDSTLKIQPAKLEDSAVYLCASSSRQKGVRNTEAFFGQGTRLTVV.

The chain joins TRBV7-3 to TRBJ2-3; TRBD1 is a possible D gene (5 bases). Per germline, CDR1 SGHTA and CDR2 FQGTGA. V was clipped by 4 bases and J by 4 bases, with 18 bases between them. This CDR3 spans 16 amino acids. The CDR3: CASSSQDTFSSDTQYF. CDR3 in DNA: TGTGCCAGCAGCTCCCAGGACACTTTCTCCTCAGATACGCAGTATTTT.

The chain uses TRBV9 and TRBJ1-4; TRBD1 matches 11 bases. The CDR3 runs to 18 residues. CDR1 and CDR2 (germline): SGDLS, YYNGEE. V dropped 0 bases and J dropped 6; count of bases not matched to a gene: 10. The CDR3 nucleotides are TGTGCCAGCAGCGTAGGGACAGGGGGCTTCGAACCCTATGAAAAACTGTTTTTT. This codes for CASSVGTGGFEPYEKLFF.

The V call is TRBV6-2 or TRBV6-3, the J call TRBJ2-1; the D is unclear. CDR3 length: 14 amino acids. CDR1 is MNHEY, CDR2 SVGEGT, per germline. Trimming took off 6 bases at V and 0 bases at J, with 9 bases between the two ends. CDR3 region: CASSIGISYNEQFF. DNA of the CDR3: TGTGCCAGCAGCATCGGTATCTCCTACAATGAGCAGTTCTTC.

This clone was seen a single time. The genes are TRBV5-5 and TRBJ2-1; D perhaps matches TRBD2 (5 bases). The CDR3 has 15 residues. Germline lookup yields CDR1 SGHKS and CDR2 YYEKEE (reference sequence). V dropped 2 bases and J dropped 3 bases, with 12 bases sitting between them. The CDR3 loop is CASSFEAGIYNEQFF. The CDR3, as DNA: TGTGCCAGCAGCTTCGAGGCGGGCATCTACAATGAGCAGTTCTTC.

V usage is TRBV7-2 and J usage is TRBJ2-1; D remains ambiguous. Germline CDR1 is SGHTA and CDR2 is FQGNSA. This CDR3 has 19 residues. Between the trimmed V and J ends, which lost 2 bases and 0 bases, there was a span of 20 bases. The CDR3 spells CASSLTFGVAGFSYNEQFF. The CDR3 region has the DNA TGTGCCAGCAGCTTAACATTCGGAGTGGCCGGATTCTCCTACAATGAGCAGTTCTTC.

This chain uses TRBV6-6 with TRBJ2-7; 11 nucleotides align to TRBD2. CDR1 and CDR2 from the germline V gene are MNHNY and SVGAGI (reference sequence). V was pared by 2 bases and J by 3 bases, with 3 bases of the junction left unmatched. This CDR3 has 15 residues. In DNA form, the CDR3 reads TGTGCCAGCAGTTACGAGACTAGCGGGAACTACGAGCAGTACGTC. Translation gives CASSYETSGNYEQYV.

This CDR3 is CASSVSRAGPDTDTQYF. CDR3 nucleotide sequence: TGTGCCAGCAGCGTGTCTAGAGCAGGGCCCGACACAGATACGCAGTATTTT. The chain is built from TRBV9 and TRBJ2-3, with D possibly being TRBD1 (5 bases). Between the trimmed V and J ends, which lost 2 bases and 2 bases, there was a span of 18 bases. The CDR3 loop spans 17 amino acids. The germline V gene encodes CDR1 SGDLS and CDR2 YYNGEE.

This clone was counted between two and nine times. The genes are TRBV11-3 and TRBJ2-1; 15 bases agree with TRBD2. The germline V gene encodes CDR1 SGHNT and CDR2 YENEEA. This CDR3 comprises 16 residues. J lost 12 bases, V lost 4 bases, and 10 bases had no gene match. CDR3 loop: CASSSSGTSGRLVQFF. The CDR3 coding sequence is TGTGCCAGCAGCTCCTCTGGGACTAGCGGGAGGTTAGTGCAGTTCTTC.

The rearrangement uses TRBV28 and TRBJ2-7, with D tentatively TRBD2 (6 bases). V was trimmed by 3 bases and J by 0 bases, leaving 15 bases between them. The germline V gene has CDR1 MDHEN and CDR2 SYDVKM. This CDR3 spans 16 amino acids. The CDR3 sequence is CASSFGEVGPSYEQYF. The CDR3 bases are TGTGCCAGCAGTTTCGGGGAGGTAGGACCCTCCTACGAGCAGTACTTC.